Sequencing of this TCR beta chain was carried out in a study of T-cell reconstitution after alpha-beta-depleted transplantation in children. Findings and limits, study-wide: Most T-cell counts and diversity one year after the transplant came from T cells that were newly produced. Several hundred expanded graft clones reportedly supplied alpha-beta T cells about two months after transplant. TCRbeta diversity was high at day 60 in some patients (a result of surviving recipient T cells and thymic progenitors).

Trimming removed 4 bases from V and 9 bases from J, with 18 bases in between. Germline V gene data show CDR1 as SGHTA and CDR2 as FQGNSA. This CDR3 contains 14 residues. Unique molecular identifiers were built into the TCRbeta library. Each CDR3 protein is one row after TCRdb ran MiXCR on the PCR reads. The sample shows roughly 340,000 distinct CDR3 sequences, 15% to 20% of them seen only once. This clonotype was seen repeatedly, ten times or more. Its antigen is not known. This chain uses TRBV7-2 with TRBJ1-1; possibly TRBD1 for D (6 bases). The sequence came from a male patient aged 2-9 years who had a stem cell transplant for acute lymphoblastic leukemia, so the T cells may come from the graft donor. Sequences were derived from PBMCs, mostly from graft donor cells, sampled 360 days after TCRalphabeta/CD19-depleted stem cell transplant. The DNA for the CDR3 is TGTGCCAGCAGCTCAATCCAGCTCGGGACAAAAGCTTTCTTT. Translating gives CASSSIQLGTKAFF.